This TCR beta chain appears in the sequencing data of a study of OX40 agonist ivuxolimab in advanced cancers. Germline V gene lookup returns CDR1 SGHDT and CDR2 YYEEEE. V was cut by 0 bases and J by 0 bases, with 9 bases left in between. The CDR3 loop spans 16 amino acids. Produced via immunoSEQ multiplex PCR; TCRdb's table is partial and in-frame only. The sample lists 66,000 or so clones, about nine tenths occurring once. The chain is built from TRBV5-6 and TRBJ2-2; D not certain. The TCR was taken from an adult with an advanced solid tumor such as melanoma, head and neck, liver or kidney cancer. Material: CD4+ or CD8+ T cells sorted from blood, obtained in a trial of the OX40 agonist ivuxolimab. The CDR3 nucleotides are TGTGCCAGCAGCTTGGGCCAGGCGGCGAACACCGGGGAGCTGTTTTTT. It encodes CASSLGQAANTGELFF.